Reported below is one T cell receptor beta chain. Its target is not known. The sequenced template was RNA, covering the TCR beta CDR3 region. The first-round RT-PCR employed HTBI primers together with the Qiagen OneStep RT-PCR kit. A multiplex PCR was then performed as the second round. In TCRdb, the multiplex PCR reads were re-called with MiXCR into one record per CDR3 protein. The table records about 600,000 distinct CDR3 sequences, under 40% of them present only once. These data originate in a study of Graves' ophthalmopathy and Graves' hyperthyroidism. Notes on the study in general: For predicting ophthalmopathy progression, the model had approximately 70% sensitivity and nearly 75% specificity. Most expanded clonotypes from thyroid (those above 0.001 frequency) were also found in blood. Researchers report that a 13-signature model separated ophthalmopathy from stable hyperthyroidism, posting about 88% sensitivity and roughly 81% specificity.

If patients had other autoimmune diseases, uncontrolled infections, pregnancy or lactation, they were excluded. The V and J ends lost 7 bases and 1 base respectively, with 5 bases between them. CDR3 size: 11 residues. Germline V gene lookup returns CDR1 SQVTM and CDR2 ANQGSEA. The gene calls are TRBV29-1 and TRBJ2-4; no clear D gene. Sample: peripheral blood or thyroid tissue (not recorded which). The source is an adult man with Graves' hyperthyroidism. CDR3 sequence: CSAGAKNIQYF. CDR3 DNA sequence: TGCAGCGCTGGGGCCAAAAACATTCAGTACTTC.